This record concerns one TCR beta chain sequence. Its antigen is as yet unknown. Trimming stripped 4 bases from V and 5 bases from J, with 14 bases between. Germline CDR1 SGHNT, CDR2 YYREEE (reference sequence). The CDR3 has 14 amino acids. Peptide-pool stimulation followed by sequencing identified expanded antigen-specific CD4+ clonotypes in the ViraFEST assay. Cultured cells yielded isolated CD4+ T cells after more than nine days. Participants were vaccinated with two doses of either the BNT162b2 or mRNA-1273 vaccine. It was on days 3 and 7 that half the medium was replaced with IL-2 medium. The data were taken from a study of vaccination effects on CD4 cells after COVID-19. Study-wide context: Post-vaccine draws lagged the second dose by a median of 72 days. Overall study results and limits: Late in the post-vaccination period, infection-induced and vaccine-induced clones underwent marked clonal contraction. The study enrolled few convalescent patients and sampled no early post-infection timepoints.

Clones were read by immunoSEQ multiplex PCR, and TCRdb kept only the in-frame ones, dropping some. The repertoire includes around 29,000 clones, more than 65% of them detected once, and about 9% sits in the top ten. This sequence joins TRBV5-4 and TRBJ2-3; a weak D match, TRBD2 (6 bases). The specimen was CD4+ T cells from PBMCs cultured with HCoV-NL63 spike peptides, collected after COVID-19 vaccination. This clonotype originated in a human donor who received a COVID-19 vaccine. CDR3 bases: TGTGCCAGCAGCATGACTAGTATGAGAGATACGCAGTATTTT. Translating gives CASSMTSMRDTQYF.